The T cell receptor (beta chain) described here comes from a study of CD8+ T cells in alopecia areata (dated by TCRdb to 2016 to 2018). Broadly, across the study: Treated patients were enrolled in an open-label pilot trial of oral tofacitinib at 5 to 10 mg twice daily for moderate-to-severe alopecia areata. Biopsies were taken from tofacitinib-treated patients at baseline and again at 4 and 24 weeks into treatment, and several of those patients also had a later scalp biopsy. Human TCRbeta sequencing covered scalp tissue and sorted CD4+ and CD8+ peripheral blood T cells from patchy and totalis/universalis alopecia areata patients and healthy controls. High-throughput TCRbeta sequencing was used to examine T cell clonal expansion in alopecia areata in both the C3H/HeJ mouse model and human patients. Clonality in the scalp was compared among normal scalp (n=4), patchy alopecia areata scalp (n=8), and alopecia totalis/universalis scalp (n=8). Disease severity in treated patients was measured with the SALT score, which quantifies the percentage of affected scalp surface area. Patients received tofacitinib for 6 to 18 months and were then followed off drug for 6 months to check for delayed response and recurrence. Amplification of TCRbeta CDR3 regions was done by immunoSEQ multiplex PCR using 35 Vbeta forward primers and 13 Jbeta reverse primers. RNA came from the PAXgene miRNA kit for fixed scalp, the miRNeasy kit for PBMCs, and the RNeasy kit for mouse skin.

What the study reported, not specific to this receptor: Shared TCR sequences between patients were less evident than in mice, which may be partly attributable to HLA diversity in the patient population. Scalp clonality and the number of expanded CD8+ clones among the top 100 scalp clones were significantly decreased by tofacitinib. Resident alphabeta T cells in normal human skin are also sequenced, complicating scalp TCR repertoire analysis, unlike mouse skin dominated by gammadelta T cells. Because the treated cohort was small and had just a single nonresponder, larger studies are needed to establish links between baseline CD8+ expansion and response. Lesional scalp, especially in alopecia totalis/universalis, showed higher clonality and more expanded CD8+ clones than normal scalp, suggesting antigenic drive. During tofacitinib treatment, many expanded lesional clones remained in scalp and blood, and this persistence may partly explain relapse after treatment is stopped.

Regarding this clone: This receptor's antigen is unknown. No much larger clonotype is one base removed from it; base qualities were not supplied.

Libraries were built with the immunoSEQ multiplex PCR assay. For TCR sequencing, RNA was extracted from every sample and reverse transcribed into cDNA to serve as template. SuperScript III was used to make first-strand cDNA, primed with a 2:1 mix of oligo-dT and random hexamers. A synthetic immune receptor repertoire was used to gauge amplification bias, and whatever bias remained was removed computationally. As for the original processing: Raw reads were preprocessed to remove errors, and CDR3 was defined according to IMGT conventions as the region from the conserved cysteine to phenylalanine. To get clonality, Shannon entropy was normalized by log2 of the number of productive unique TCRs and the result was subtracted from 1. CD4 or CD8 identity of scalp clones was inferred by cross-referencing scalp TCRbeta sequences with sorted blood CD4 and CD8 repertoires. Imported from immuneACCESS, the table was reduced by TCRdb to in-frame sequences with V and J called. These copies leave out some clones; in studies compared against another copy, an unresolved V gene accounts for under half, and the cause of the remainder is not known. The V and J calls and the clone size are those of that table, but D and trimming were determined from the DNA. Present in this sample are about 220,000 clones, more than 45% of which were seen just once. The ten most abundant clones make up about 1.4% of the sample.

The time point label for this specimen denotes: less than five weeks on oral tofacitinib. In light of the paper, this sample's treatment or condition label describes: oral pan-JAK inhibitor, 5-10 mg twice daily. Lesional scalp punch biopsies and peripheral blood were collected from alopecia areata patients. After PBMCs were isolated by density centrifugation and stained for CD3, CD4 and CD8, a FACSAria was used to sort CD4+ and CD8+ T cells. Sequences were derived from CD4+ T cells sorted from blood, sampled at week 4, from a patient treated with tofacitinib. The receptor comes from a human donor with alopecia areata.

The DNA reads as follows: TGTGCCAGCCTCCCTTCCGGGACTCAGCAGTTCTTC. Its translation reads: CASLPSGTQQFF. Recombination joined TRBV6-1 with TRBJ2-1, and TRBD2 may be the D gene, going by 6 matching bases. The germline V gene supplies CDR1 MNHNS and CDR2 SASEGT. Counted from cysteine to phenylalanine, this CDR3 has 12 amino acids. The sequence is cut down to CDR3 DNA, 36 bases in frame from base 1. The germline ends are 16 bases apart after V is trimmed by 8 bases and J by 11 bases.